The subject of this entry is one T cell receptor (beta chain). This specimen comes from a study of blood T cell repertoires in COVID-19. Study overall: Italy, Spain and the United States were the sources of the convalescent and acute COVID-19 samples.

Repertoires were generated with immunoSEQ multiplex PCR, while TCRdb's copy carries only in-frame clones and drops some. The table has 200,000 to 250,000 clones, around nine tenths seen once. The germline V gene encodes CDR1 MNHEY and CDR2 SVGAGI. V lost 6 bases and J 4 bases, leaving 10 bases between the germline ends. The CDR3 has 13 residues. The origin of this receptor is a man in his sixties who had recovered from COVID-19. Sample: peripheral blood. The chain uses TRBV6-5 and TRBJ1-3; possible D gene TRBD1, 6 bases. The CDR3: CASRKGVGNTIYF. CDR3 in DNA: TGTGCCAGCAGGAAGGGGGTCGGAAACACCATATATTTT.